The text below deals with one TCR beta chain. Study processing details: It was from reference gene primer amplification that nucleated cell counts were estimated. Sequenced by immunoSEQ multiplex PCR; TCRdb stores in-frame clones only, minus some. D and trimming come from the DNA, and the V and J calls and clone size come from that table. The sample includes roughly 68,000 clones, just over 85% of them seen just once. This specimen belongs to a study of blood T cell repertoires in COVID-19. Study summary: Collection of acute and convalescent COVID-19 samples took place in the United States, Italy and Spain. In each case, the material was cDNA or gDNA derived from T cells, B-cell-depleted T cells, or PBMCs.

The CDR3 contains 13 residues. The V end was cut by 1 base, the J end by 5 bases, with 8 bases between. Germline V gives CDR1 SGHNT, CDR2 YENEEA. The TCR originated in a human donor in a cohort sampled during active COVID-19. The material sequenced was peripheral blood. The rearrangement links TRBV11-3 to TRBJ1-1; no clear D. The CDR3 coding sequence is TGTGCCAGCAGCTTAGCTCGGGGTACTGAAGCTTTCTTT. This encodes CASSLARGTEAFF.